This T cell receptor beta chain was captured in a study of blood T cell repertoires in COVID-19. Whole-study context: Spain, Italy and the United States supplied samples that represented acute and convalescent COVID-19.

Seattle enrolled patients during active infection and tracked them longitudinally. Per the original methods: Amplified reference gene primers provided the basis for estimating nucleated cell counts. TCRdb keeps only in-frame clones here, not all; method: immunoSEQ multiplex PCR. V, J and clone size were drawn from that table, and D and trimming were deduced from the DNA. Of about 180,000 clones in the sample, 80% to 85% were seen once. The V gene's germline CDR1 is SGHNT and CDR2 YYREEE (reference sequence). The length of the CDR3 is 16 residues. With V trimmed by 3 bases and J by 1 base, 8 bases remained unmatched.

The chain joins TRBV5-4 to TRBJ2-3; 7 bases align to TRBD1. The sequenced material came from peripheral blood. The TCR was taken from a woman aged 40-49 years with COVID-19, enrolled during active disease. CDR3: CASSYPLTGRTDTQYF. The CDR3 DNA reads as TGTGCCAGCAGCTATCCCTTGACAGGGCGCACAGATACGCAGTATTTT.